The clone carrying this T cell receptor (beta chain) is a singleton in its sample. This sample was taken from a study of blood T cell repertoires in COVID-19. The study assigned cohorts using participant-reported clinical history. V shed 3 bases and J shed 0 bases, with 20 bases lying between them. Germline-derived CDR1 and CDR2 are MDHEN and SYDVKM. The CDR3 consists of 19 residues. Authors' methods: Scientists estimated how many nucleated cells there were by amplifying reference gene primers. The data were produced by immunoSEQ multiplex PCR, yet TCRdb's version contains in-frame clones alone and is incomplete. V and J calls and clone size follow that table, whereas D and trimming were derived from the DNA. The data show roughly 250,000 clones, 70% to 90% seen once.

The sequenced sample consisted of PBMCs or T cells enriched from blood (not recorded which). The chain uses TRBV28 and TRBJ1-4; D remains ambiguous. The TCR comes from a woman aged 40 to 50 with acute COVID-19. CDR3 DNA: TGTGCCAGCAGTTTTGATCTGAGCACCGTGATCGCAACTAATGAAAAACTGTTTTTT. As protein: CASSFDLSTVIATNEKLFF.